This T cell receptor (beta chain) was observed in a study of T-cell reconstitution after alpha-beta-depleted transplantation in children. The germline CDR1 and CDR2 sequences are LGHNA and YNFKEQ. Trimming took 0 bases from V and 5 from J; bases not matched to a gene: 5. The CDR3 is 15 amino acids. It was with unique molecular identifiers that the TCRbeta library was prepared. MiXCR, applied by TCRdb to the PCR reads, yields one record per CDR3 protein. The profile shows 250,000 to 300,000 distinct CDR3 sequences, 9.9% of them singletons. Sequences were derived from PBMCs from the stem cell graft donor, sampled from the stem cell graft. The chain has TRBV4-2 and TRBJ2-7; 9 nucleotides match TRBD2. This TCR came from a human donor who donated a stem cell graft to a child with SCID. CDR3 coding DNA: TGTGCCAGCAGCCAAGAATCTAGCGGGGCCGACGAGCAGTACTTC. Its protein product is CASSQESSGADEQYF.